Following are 19 T cell receptor beta chains from one sample sequenced in a study of cytomegalovirus exposure and HLA in healthy donors. It was with 60 Vbeta and 13 Jbeta primers that the PCR ran. TCRdb's copy holds only in-frame clones and misses some; the assay was immunoSEQ multiplex PCR. The table for this sample gives 100,000 to 150,000 clones. The sequenced material came from PBMCs. The receptors were sampled from a man in his forties in good health and CMV-seronegative.

This rearrangement joins TRBV2 to TRBJ1-2; tentatively, D is TRBD1 (6 bases). The CDR3 is made up of 15 amino acids. The V and J ends lost 6 bases and 4 bases respectively, with 18 bases between them. Germline V gives CDR1 SNHLY, CDR2 FYNNEI. The CDR3 reads CASSDGGAGAYGYTF. For the CDR3, the DNA is TGTGCCAGCAGCGATGGGGGGGCAGGGGCCTATGGCTACACCTTC. The complete variable domain, with remaining parts taken from reference TRBV2 and TRBJ1-2, reads EPEVTQTPSHQVTQMGQEVILRCVPISNHLYFYWYRQILGQKVEFLVSFYNNEISEKSEIFDDQFSVERPDGSNFTLKIRSTKLEDSAMYFCASSDGGAGAYGYTFGSGTRLTVV.

V usage is TRBV11-3 and J usage is TRBJ2-7, with D unresolved. This CDR3 contains 13 residues. Germline V gene lookup returns CDR1 SGHNT and CDR2 YENEEA. The ends were cut back, 1 base at V and 2 bases at J, with 6 bases in the middle. The CDR3 bases are TGTGCCAGCAGCTTAGGACTTGCCTACGAGCAGTACTTC. Translating it yields CASSLGLAYEQYF.

The genes are TRBV2 and TRBJ2-1, with 9 bases lining up with TRBD2. The J segment lost 8 bases and the V segment lost 6 bases, leaving 8 bases of the junction unmatched. Per germline, CDR1 SNHLY and CDR2 FYNNEI. CDR3 length equals 14 residues. Here the CDR3 reads CASRGLAGRDEQFF. The CDR3 DNA is TGTGCCAGCAGGGGGCTAGCGGGAAGGGATGAGCAGTTCTTC.

This chain uses TRBV13 with TRBJ2-1, with D possibly being TRBD2 (6 bases). V lost 5 bases and J lost 6, with 20 bases in between. The CDR3 runs to 16 residues. Germline CDR1 and CDR2: PRHDT and FYEKMQ (reference sequence). In DNA, the CDR3 is TGTGCCAGCAGCGGACCAAGAGGGCTAGCGTTCAATGAGCAGTTCTTC. Its translation: CASSGPRGLAFNEQFF.

Turning to this clone: Without the conserved terminal phenylalanine or tryptophan, this CDR3 likely stems from a read error. This chain joins TRBV5-3 and TRBJ1-1, with 7 bases lining up with TRBD1. TRBV5-3 is flagged as an ORF with uncertain function. Trimming took 4 bases from V and 1 from J; bases not matched to a gene: 10. The CDR3 is 16 residues long. The CDR3 is CARSESRGERNTEAFL. The CDR3 coding sequence is TGTGCCAGAAGCGAAAGCAGGGGGGAGAGGAACACTGAAGCTTTCCTT.

V and J are TRBV11-2 and TRBJ1-4; possibly TRBD1 for D (5 bases). The V and J ends lost 5 bases and 1 base respectively, with 14 bases between them. CDR3 length equals 16 residues. In germline, CDR1 is SGHAT, CDR2 FQNNGV. The CDR3 DNA sequence: TGTGCCAGCAGCCCGCGGGGGGTCGTAACTAATGAAAAACTGTTTTTT. Amino acids: CASSPRGVVTNEKLFF.

This rearrangement joins TRBV28 to TRBJ1-2; D is perhaps TRBD1 (5 bases). This CDR3 is 13 amino acids long. Germline CDR1 is MDHEN and CDR2 is SYDVKM. Trimming took off 6 bases at V and 8 bases at J, with 16 bases between the two ends. The CDR3, as DNA: TGTGCCAGCAGCCCTACCGGACATACCGGCTACACCTTC. Amino acid sequence: CASSPTGHTGYTF.

The chain links TRBV5-1 to TRBJ2-5; tentatively, D is TRBD2 (5 bases). The CDR3 has 13 amino acids. The V and J ends lost 7 bases and 2 bases respectively, with 12 bases between them. The germline CDR1 and CDR2 sequences are SGHRS and YFSETQ. The CDR3 is CASCLGVQETQYF. The CDR3 DNA reads TGCGCCAGCTGTCTGGGAGTTCAAGAGACCCAGTACTTC.

The J gene is TRBJ2-7, the V gene TRBV19, with D hard to call. The CDR3 is 14 residues long. Trimming stripped 3 bases from V and 0 bases from J, with 9 bases between. Per germline, CDR1 LNHDA and CDR2 SQIVND (reference sequence). CDR3 in amino acids: CASSMMSYSYEQYF. The CDR3 nucleotides read TGTGCCAGTAGTATGATGAGCTACTCCTACGAGCAGTACTTC.

V and J are TRBV27 and TRBJ2-2; TRBD1 agrees at 7 bases. Germline V gives CDR1 MNHEY, CDR2 SMNVEV (reference sequence). The CDR3 has 15 amino acids. V lost 6 bases and J lost 6; bases outside the gene matches: 10. This CDR3 reads CASRPYDRVAGELFF. The CDR3 DNA sequence: TGTGCCAGCAGACCCTACGACAGGGTAGCCGGGGAGCTGTTTTTT.

The V gene is TRBV7-6, the J gene TRBJ2-5; 11 nucleotides line up with TRBD2. Germline-derived CDR1 and CDR2 are SGHVS and FNYEAQ. The CDR3 length is 15 residues. J was trimmed by 11 bases and V by 5 bases; bases with no gene match: 13. The CDR3 bases are TGTGCCAGCAGCCCACAGGGACTAGCGGTGCGAGAGCAGTACTTC. It translates to CASSPQGLAVREQYF.

V usage is TRBV5-4 and J usage is TRBJ2-1; TRBD2 matches at 8 bases. CDR1 and CDR2 (germline): SGHNT, YYREEE (reference sequence). The CDR3 loop spans 15 amino acids. The V segment lost 4 bases and the J segment 5 bases; nucleotides outside the gene matches: 8. The CDR3 region is CASSAGLVGNNEQFF. The CDR3 DNA sequence: TGTGCCAGCAGCGCGGGACTAGTAGGTAACAATGAGCAGTTCTTC.

CDR3 residues: CASSLGDYTDTQYF. CDR3 bases: TGTGCCAGCAGCTTAGGGGACTACACAGATACGCAGTATTTT. The rearrangement joins TRBV11-3 to TRBJ2-3, with 7 bases lining up with TRBD2. After removal of 1 base from V and 2 bases from J, the junction contained 0 bases not matched to a gene. This CDR3 is 14 amino acids long. Germline values: CDR1 SGHNT, CDR2 YENEEA.

The chain employs TRBV11-3 and TRBJ2-7, with TRBD2 matching 7 bases. Germline V gene data show CDR1 as SGHNT and CDR2 as YENEEA. This CDR3 is 15 amino acids long. The junction had 7 bases not matched to a gene; V was cut back by 5 bases and J by 0 bases. The chain's CDR3 is CASSLSGDNSYEQYF. As DNA, the CDR3 is TGTGCCAGCAGCCTAAGCGGGGATAACTCCTACGAGCAGTACTTC.

The chain employs TRBV13 and TRBJ1-5; D unresolved. The CDR3 consists of 16 residues. The germline V and J ends were trimmed by 2 bases and 1 base, with 12 bases remaining between them. The germline V gene has CDR1 PRHDT and CDR2 FYEKMQ (reference sequence). The CDR3 here is CASSLIPTESNQPQHF. CDR3 bases: TGTGCCAGCAGCTTAATCCCCACCGAGAGCAATCAGCCCCAGCATTTT.

The gene calls are TRBV7-9 and TRBJ2-3, with 12 bases that match TRBD1. CDR3 length: 15 residues. The V segment lost 3 bases and the J segment 6 bases; nucleotides outside the gene matches: 4. The germline V gene has CDR1 SEHNR and CDR2 FQNEAQ (reference sequence). In DNA form, the CDR3 reads TGTGCCAGCAGCTTGGGACAGGGGGCATGGGATACGCAGTATTTT. Translating it yields CASSLGQGAWDTQYF.

The chain combines TRBV10-3 with TRBJ2-5, with TRBD1 matching 9 bases. V was pared by 11 bases and J by 5 bases, with 12 bases of the junction left unmatched. CDR3 length equals 14 residues. From germline, CDR1 is ENHRY and CDR2 SYGVKD. The CDR3: CAAAPGQGVETQYF. The CDR3 DNA sequence: TGTGCCGCCGCTCCGGGACAGGGAGTTGAGACCCAGTACTTC.

The chain is built from TRBV5-1 and TRBJ2-3; 9 positions agree with TRBD2. V was clipped by 3 bases and J by 6 bases; unmatched bases: 11. The germline CDR1 and CDR2 sequences are SGHRS and YFSETQ. The CDR3 extends over 16 amino acids. The DNA for the CDR3 is TGCGCCAGCAGCTCAAGGACTAGCGCCATTGAGGATACGCAGTATTTT. Translating it yields CASSSRTSAIEDTQYF.

The chain has TRBV28 and TRBJ1-5, with TRBD1 matching 8 bases. The CDR3 runs 16 residues. Trimming at V came to 7 bases and at J to 3 bases, leaving 11 bases not matched to a gene. Germline V gene data show CDR1 as MDHEN and CDR2 as SYDVKM. This CDR3 is CASTSAGGFNNQPQHF. The CDR3 coding sequence is TGTGCCAGCACCTCCGCAGGGGGCTTTAACAATCAGCCCCAGCATTTT.